This T cell receptor beta chain was identified in a study of T cells in Graves' hyperthyroidism and ophthalmopathy. Overall study context: Peripheral blood draws took place at initial diagnosis, ahead of any treatment.

General study results and limits: Most expanded thyroid clonotypes above 0.001 also appeared in blood.

CDR3 length equals 13 residues. The germline gives CDR1 DFQATT, CDR2 SNEGSKA (reference sequence). Regions amplified from RNA transcripts were the TCR beta CDR3 regions. HTBI primers drove first-round RT-PCR of the TCR CDR3. Each CDR3 protein is one row after TCRdb ran MiXCR on the multiplex PCR reads. The sample records around 580,000 distinct CDR3 sequences, approximately 16% being singletons. Orbital computed tomography, thyroid ultrasound, serum thyroxine and TRAb, and clinical symptoms together informed the diagnoses. On this clonotype itself: Its target is not known. The germline gene is not matched at one end of the junction; a read error may be the cause.

The specimen sequenced was blood. The sequence was collected from a woman between 18 and 30 years old with Graves' hyperthyroidism. The chain uses TRBV20-1 and TRBJ2-7; TRBD1 matches 9 bases. In DNA, the CDR3 is TGCAGTGCAACCGACAGGGGGGACTACGAGCTGTACTTC. Amino acids: CSATDRGDYELYF.